This T cell receptor beta chain was retrieved from a study of blood T cells in healthy people across ages. It was with a sample-barcoded 5' primer and a J-beta primer mix that a second PCR of roughly 7 to 12 cycles was run. Each CDR3 protein is one row after TCRdb ran MiXCR on the 5' RACE reads. The sample consists of approximately 1,000,000 distinct CDR3 sequences, 35% to 45% of them appearing once. Trimming cost V 10 bases and J 8 bases, with 15 bases left between them. CDR3 length equals 13 residues. The V and J genes are TRBV12-3 or TRBV12-4 and TRBJ1-6; tentative D call: TRBD1 (5 bases). The material sequenced was blood. The source of this sequence is a man aged 18-30 years in good health. This CDR3 is CATSPRAYSPLHF. CDR3 DNA sequence: TGTGCCACCAGCCCCAGGGCGTATTCACCCCTCCACTTT.